One and the same sample provided the 25 T cell receptor beta chains below, sequenced in a study of cytomegalovirus exposure and HLA in healthy donors. PCR amplification relied on 60 Vbeta primers (plus 13 Jbeta primers). Clones were sequenced by immunoSEQ multiplex PCR, and TCRdb holds only the in-frame ones, with some missing. Of approximately 260,000 clones listed, just under 85% are singletons. The sequencing sample was made of PBMCs. Receptor source: a woman aged 40 to 50 in good health and CMV-seropositive.

V gene TRBV5-1 combines with J gene TRBJ2-1; 7 nucleotides match TRBD1. From germline, CDR1 is SGHRS and CDR2 YFSETQ. This CDR3 contains 13 residues. V shed 8 bases and J 2 bases; nucleotides not matched to a gene: 4. The CDR3 reads CASAGTAYNEQFF. DNA of the CDR3: TGCGCCAGTGCCGGGACAGCCTACAATGAGCAGTTCTTC.

The chain recombines TRBV7-2 with TRBJ2-2, with TRBD1 matching 10 bases. This CDR3 comprises 16 residues. Losses at the gene ends were 7 bases for V and 1 base for J; bases not matched to a gene: 6. The germline CDR1 and CDR2 sequences are SGHTA and FQGNSA. The chain's CDR3 is CASNRGDRGNTGELFF. The CDR3 nucleotides are TGTGCCAGCAACAGAGGGGACAGGGGGAACACCGGGGAGCTGTTTTTT.

This clone was found a few times. The V call is TRBV10-3, the J call TRBJ1-5; 9 bases line up with TRBD1. The germline V gene has CDR1 ENHRY and CDR2 SYGVKD. The CDR3 contains 14 residues. With V trimmed by 2 bases and J by 7 bases, 3 bases remained unmatched. The CDR3 nucleotides read TGTGCCATCAGTGAGAGACAGGGGGAACAGCCCCAGCATTTT. Translating gives CAISERQGEQPQHF.

The genes are TRBV28 and TRBJ2-5, with 12 bases identical to TRBD2. The J call is in doubt because the DNA end fits TRBJ2-7 better. Germline V gene sequence: CDR1 MDHEN, CDR2 SYDVKM. This CDR3 is 16 amino acids long. DNA of the CDR3: TGTGCCAGCAGTGACCCCCTAGCGGGAGGGGCCTACGAGCAGTACTTC. The encoded protein is CASSDPLAGGAYEQYF.

The V and J genes are TRBV28 and TRBJ2-3, with 9 bases that match TRBD2. CDR3 size: 15 residues. Germline V lookup: CDR1 MDHEN, CDR2 SYDVKM. V gave up 4 bases and J gave up 4 bases; unmatched junction bases: 6. The CDR3 loop is CASSSSTSGPDTQYF. In DNA, the CDR3 is TGTGCCAGCAGTTCCTCGACTAGCGGTCCAGATACGCAGTATTTT.

V and J are TRBV5-1 and TRBJ2-1; the match to TRBD1 covers 9 bases. Germline V gene sequence: CDR1 SGHRS, CDR2 YFSETQ. The CDR3 spans 18 residues. V gave up 4 bases and J gave up 3 bases; unmatched junction bases: 14. CDR3: CASSKETGGGPLYNEQFF. The DNA for the CDR3 is TGCGCCAGCAGCAAAGAGACAGGGGGTGGACCTCTCTACAATGAGCAGTTCTTC.

The chain carries TRBV29-1 and TRBJ2-5; perhaps TRBD2 as D (6 bases). The DNA end favors TRBJ2-7, so the J call may be wrong. The CDR3 totals 14 residues. The germline CDR1 and CDR2 sequences are SQVTM and ANQGSEA. Written as DNA, the CDR3 is TGCAGCGTTGGGAGAAACAGTGGAGCGGGCGAGCAGTACTTC. As protein: CSVGRNSGAGEQYF.

J is TRBJ1-5 and V is TRBV21-1; TRBD1, the table's D call, lacks a check against the DNA. TRBV21-1 is noted as a pseudogene. There are 15 residues in the CDR3. CDR3 DNA: TGTGCCAGCAGCAAAGCAAGGACAGGGAGTCAGCCCCAGCATTTT. Its protein is CASSKARTGSQPQHF.

The J gene is TRBJ2-3, the V gene TRBV7-8; no definite D call. The V end lost 5 bases, the J end lost 9 bases, and 9 bases lay between the germline ends. Per germline, CDR1 SGHVS and CDR2 FQNEAQ. The CDR3 contains 11 residues. The CDR3 loop reads CASSLLGTQYF. Written as DNA, the CDR3 is TGTGCCAGCAGCCTTCTCGGGACGCAGTATTTT.

V is TRBV5-1 and J is TRBJ2-3; no firm D call. Germline values: CDR1 SGHRS, CDR2 YFSETQ. V lost 0 bases to trimming and J lost 0 bases, with 11 bases between them. The CDR3 runs to 16 residues. Here the CDR3 DNA reads TGCGCCAGCAGCTTGGGTGGCTTTACCAGCACAGATACGCAGTATTTT. Encoded protein: CASSLGGFTSTDTQYF. Combining the CDR3 with reference TRBV5-1 and TRBJ2-3 gives the whole variable domain KAGVTQTPRYLIKTRGQQVTLSCSPISGHRSVSWYQQTPGQGLQFLFEYFSETQRNKGNFPGRFSGRQFSNSRSEMNVSTLELGDSALYLCASSLGGFTSTDTQYFGPGTRLTVL.

The chain uses TRBV5-4 and TRBJ1-4; D is perhaps TRBD1 (6 bases). Germline-derived CDR1 and CDR2 are SGHNT and YYREEE (reference sequence). V dropped 3 bases and J dropped 8 bases, with 20 bases sitting between them. This CDR3 spans 16 amino acids. The CDR3 nucleotides are TGTGCCAGCAGCTCCACGCCTGGCGGGGGCCGGGAAAAACTGTTTTTT. Translation gives CASSSTPGGGREKLFF.

This clone was counted only a few times. The chain combines TRBV25-1 with TRBJ2-5; 9 nucleotides agree with TRBD2. V gave up 8 bases and J gave up 6 bases; unmatched junction bases: 10. Germline CDR1 is MGHDK and CDR2 is SYGVNS. CDR3 length: 14 residues. The CDR3 DNA sequence: TGTGCCAGCGGCCCCGCGGGGGGGCGGAAGACCCAGTACTTC. Protein: CASGPAGGRKTQYF. Using reference TRBV25-1 and TRBJ2-5 for the parts outside the CDR3, the full variable domain is EADIYQTPRYLVIGTGKKITLECSQTMGHDKMYWYQQDPGMELHLIHYSYGVNSTEKGDLSSESTVSRIRTEHFPLTLESARPSHTSQYLCASGPAGGRKTQYFGPGTRLLVL.

This clone showed up just once. The rearrangement joins TRBV7-2 to TRBJ2-7; D is perhaps TRBD2 (5 bases). The CDR3 consists of 14 residues. V lost 5 bases and J 0 bases, leaving 11 bases between the germline ends. Germline loops: CDR1 SGHTA, CDR2 FQGNSA. CDR3 in amino acids: CASSETTYSYEQYF. DNA of the CDR3: TGTGCCAGCAGCGAGACTACTTACTCCTACGAGCAGTACTTC.

The rearrangement joins TRBV11-2 to TRBJ2-7; 10 bases match TRBD1. Per the germline V gene, CDR1 is SGHAT and CDR2 is FQNNGV. The CDR3 is 14 amino acids. V lost 1 base to trimming and J lost 6 bases; unmatched junction nucleotides: 3. The CDR3, as DNA: TGTGCCAGCAGCTTAGGGGGACAGGGGTTCGAGCAGTACTTC. Translation gives CASSLGGQGFEQYF.

The chain carries TRBV6-6 and TRBJ1-5, with 7 bases that match TRBD1. The CDR3 runs to 16 residues. Trimming at V came to 2 bases and at J to 4 bases, leaving 8 bases not matched to a gene. The germline CDR1 and CDR2 sequences are MNHNY and SVGAGI (reference sequence). The CDR3 DNA sequence: TGTGCCAGCAGTTACGGCACAGGGGAAGGGAATCAGCCCCAGCATTTT. It encodes CASSYGTGEGNQPQHF.

V and J are TRBV30 and TRBJ1-5; 7 bases align to TRBD1. The V segment lost 4 bases and the J segment 2 bases; nucleotides outside the gene matches: 8. The CDR3 contains 15 residues. The germline CDR1 and CDR2 sequences are GTSNPN and SVGIG (reference sequence). CDR3 in amino acids: CAWTRQGSGNQPQHF. The CDR3, as DNA: TGTGCCTGGACCCGACAGGGTTCGGGCAATCAGCCCCAGCATTTT.

V is TRBV30 and J is TRBJ2-2; the match to TRBD1 covers 10 bases. Germline values: CDR1 GTSNPN, CDR2 SVGIG (reference sequence). V lost 5 bases to trimming and J lost 6 bases; unmatched junction nucleotides: 3. The CDR3 consists of 13 residues. Here the CDR3 DNA reads TGTGCCTGGGGAGGACAGGGGGCCGGGGAGCTGTTTTTT. It codes for CAWGGQGAGELFF.

The genes are TRBV19 and TRBJ1-2; D is uncertain. This CDR3 has 14 residues. CDR1 and CDR2 from the germline V gene are LNHDA and SQIVND (reference sequence). Trimming took 3 bases from V and 3 from J, leaving 11 bases between them. Here the CDR3 reads CASSILPRDYGYTF. In DNA form, the CDR3 reads TGTGCCAGTAGTATCCTACCACGGGACTATGGCTACACCTTC.

The table lists this clone with a count of one. The V and J genes are TRBV28 and TRBJ1-2, with 7 bases that match TRBD1. Germline V gene data show CDR1 as MDHEN and CDR2 as SYDVKM. Losses at the gene ends were 3 bases for V and 4 bases for J; bases not matched to a gene: 5. The CDR3 extends over 14 amino acids. The CDR3 DNA reads TGTGCCAGCAGTTTGCAGAGACAGGGCTATGGCTACACCTTC. Its protein is CASSLQRQGYGYTF.

The V and J genes are TRBV28 and TRBJ1-1; D is possibly TRBD1 (6 bases). The CDR3 is 12 amino acids. The germline V and J ends were trimmed by 4 bases and 6 bases, with 9 bases remaining between them. Germline V CDR1 and CDR2: MDHEN, SYDVKM. The CDR3 reads CASSYPGAEAFF. CDR3 nucleotides: TGTGCCAGCAGTTACCCAGGGGCTGAAGCTTTCTTT.

The chain has TRBV30 and TRBJ2-7, with D tentatively TRBD2 (6 bases). Germline V lookup: CDR1 GTSNPN, CDR2 SVGIG (reference sequence). Trimming removed 8 bases at V and 3 bases at J, with 17 bases between. The CDR3 sequence is 13 residues long. The CDR3 sequence: CAGQAGGNYEQYF. The CDR3 DNA sequence: TGTGCCGGGCAAGCGGGCGGGAACTACGAGCAGTACTTC.

The chain links TRBV5-1 to TRBJ2-2, with 13 nucleotides matching TRBD2. Germline CDR1 reads SGHRS; CDR2 reads YFSETQ. Germline trimming cut 7 bases from V and 3 bases from J; bases unmatched to any gene: 9. This CDR3 comprises 17 residues. The CDR3 sequence: CASRSQGLAGDTGELFF. The CDR3 nucleotides are TGCGCCAGCCGCTCGCAAGGACTAGCGGGAGACACCGGGGAGCTGTTTTTT. Full variable domain (remainder filled in from reference TRBV5-1 and TRBJ2-2): KAGVTQTPRYLIKTRGQQVTLSCSPISGHRSVSWYQQTPGQGLQFLFEYFSETQRNKGNFPGRFSGRQFSNSRSEMNVSTLELGDSALYLCASRSQGLAGDTGELFFGEGSRLTVL.

This clone was counted a single time. The rearrangement uses TRBV19 and TRBJ2-7, with 7 bases matching TRBD1. Per germline, CDR1 LNHDA and CDR2 SQIVND (reference sequence). Trimming removed 5 bases from V and 0 bases from J; junction bases left unmatched: 13. The CDR3 length is 17 residues. As DNA, the CDR3 is TGTGCCAGTAGTGCCCTATCCACCACAGGGGTCTCCTACGAGCAGTACTTC. As protein: CASSALSTTGVSYEQYF.

The rearrangement uses TRBV7-2 and TRBJ1-2; perhaps TRBD1 as D (6 bases). The CDR3 extends over 16 amino acids. Deletions cut 0 bases from V and 0 bases from J, with 11 bases between. Germline CDR1 reads SGHTA; CDR2 reads FQGNSA. In DNA form, the CDR3 reads TGTGCCAGCAGCTTAGCCGGGGGGCCTTCTAACTATGGCTACACCTTC. As protein: CASSLAGGPSNYGYTF.

J is TRBJ2-7 and V is TRBV5-4; 15 bases align to TRBD2. Germline CDR1 SGHNT, CDR2 YYREEE (reference sequence). V was pared by 4 bases and J by 6 bases, with 8 bases of the junction left unmatched. The CDR3 loop spans 16 amino acids. CDR3 amino acids: CASSPGLAGGQGEQYF. CDR3 nucleotide sequence: TGTGCCAGCAGCCCCGGACTAGCGGGAGGGCAGGGCGAGCAGTACTTC.